The 25 T cell receptor beta chains below all came from one sample that was sequenced in a study of blood T cell repertoires in COVID-19. Only in-frame clones appear in the TCRdb table, and some are missing; sequencing was by immunoSEQ multiplex PCR. The table includes roughly 230,000 clones, 80% to 85% detected once. Sequences were obtained from peripheral blood. The receptors originated from a man in his fifties with active or convalescent COVID-19.

This clone was detected once. The chain carries TRBV28 and TRBJ1-5; D is ambiguous. This CDR3 is built from 13 residues. CDR1 is MDHEN and CDR2 is SYDVKM in the germline V gene. Trimming took 2 bases from V and 4 from J, leaving 6 bases between them. The CDR3 nucleotides are TGTGCCAGCAGTTTACCCACAAATCAGCCCCAGCATTTT. This sequence encodes CASSLPTNQPQHF.

The gene calls are TRBV5-4 and TRBJ1-6; tentative D call: TRBD1 (5 bases). Trimming took off 2 bases at V and 2 bases at J, with 17 bases between the two ends. Germline-derived CDR1 and CDR2 are SGHNT and YYREEE (reference sequence). The CDR3 totals 18 residues. CDR3 amino acids: CASSLNIGVRTYNSPLHF. DNA for the CDR3: TGTGCCAGCAGCTTAAACATAGGGGTCCGGACCTATAATTCACCCCTCCACTTT.

This clone has just a few counts. The chain links TRBV4-2 to TRBJ2-5; 7 bases are a match to TRBD1. Germline V gene lookup returns CDR1 LGHNA and CDR2 YNFKEQ. The CDR3 loop spans 16 amino acids. The junction had 11 bases not matched to a gene; V was cut back by 0 bases and J by 7 bases. The CDR3 DNA sequence: TGTGCCAGCAGCCAAGACCAGACAGGGCCAGGGGGGACCCAGTACTTC. It yields the protein CASSQDQTGPGGTQYF.

This chain joins TRBV25-1 and TRBJ2-1; tentative D call: TRBD2 (6 bases). This CDR3 has 17 amino acids. The V gene's germline CDR1 is MGHDK and CDR2 SYGVNS. Trimming stripped 3 bases from V and 2 bases from J, with 17 bases between. Here the CDR3 reads CASSDGGGSRAYNEQFF. The DNA of the CDR3 is TGTGCCAGCAGTGATGGAGGAGGGTCCCGCGCCTACAATGAGCAGTTCTTC. Full variable domain (rest looked up from reference TRBV25-1 and TRBJ2-1): EADIYQTPRYLVIGTGKKITLECSQTMGHDKMYWYQQDPGMELHLIHYSYGVNSTEKGDLSSESTVSRIRTEHFPLTLESARPSHTSQYLCASSDGGGSRAYNEQFFGPGTRLTVL.

The V call is TRBV6-5, the J call TRBJ1-2; 7 nucleotides match TRBD1. Unmatched junction bases numbered 5, after V lost 0 bases and J lost 7 bases. This CDR3 is built from 14 residues. The germline CDR1 and CDR2 sequences are MNHEY and SVGAGI. The DNA of the CDR3 is TGTGCCAGCAGTTACTCCCGGACAGGATCTGGCTACACCTTC. Translation gives CASSYSRTGSGYTF.

The chain couples TRBV10-1 to TRBJ2-3; TRBD2 might be the D (6 bases). The CDR3 totals 15 residues. The germline CDR1 and CDR2 sequences are WNHNN and SYGVQD (reference sequence). V dropped 6 bases and J dropped 0 bases, with 13 bases sitting between them. CDR3 coding DNA: TGCGCCAGCAGATTCCCGGGACTCAGCACAGATACGCAGTATTTT. As protein: CASRFPGLSTDTQYF.

This chain joins TRBV10-2 and TRBJ1-5; 7 bases line up with TRBD1. The CDR3 extends over 15 amino acids. The germline V gene encodes CDR1 WSHSY and CDR2 SAAADI. J was trimmed by 4 bases and V by 1 base; bases with no gene match: 4. CDR3 bases: TGCGCCAGCAGTGAGTTCAGACAGGGAAATCAGCCCCAGCATTTT. This sequence encodes CASSEFRQGNQPQHF.

The chain recombines TRBV7-6 with TRBJ1-5, with a weak D call TRBD1 (6 bases). V shed 5 bases and J shed 7 bases, with 15 bases lying between them. CDR1 and CDR2 from the germline V gene are SGHVS and FNYEAQ. The CDR3 has 14 amino acids. This chain's CDR3 is CASSPGEGLQPQHF. The CDR3 nucleotides are TGTGCCAGCAGCCCAGGGGAGGGCCTCCAGCCCCAGCATTTT.

The J gene is TRBJ1-4, the V gene TRBV2; 8 bases match TRBD1. The V segment lost 8 bases and the J segment 2 bases; nucleotides outside the gene matches: 4. The CDR3 consists of 14 residues. CDR1 and CDR2 from the germline V gene are SNHLY and FYNNEI. Written as DNA, the CDR3 is TGTGCCAGCGGGCAGGGGGCCACTAATGAAAAACTGTTTTTT. Amino acids: CASGQGATNEKLFF.

The J gene is TRBJ2-1, the V gene TRBV9; maybe TRBD2 (6 bases). Trimming took 0 bases from V and 7 from J, leaving 14 bases between them. The CDR3 loop spans 15 amino acids. Germline CDR1 is SGDLS and CDR2 is YYNGEE. The CDR3 loop is CASSVDRGLGNEQFF. CDR3 DNA sequence: TGTGCCAGCAGCGTAGATCGGGGGTTAGGGAATGAGCAGTTCTTC.

This sequence joins TRBV29-1 and TRBJ2-3, with 11 bases matching TRBD2. The V segment lost 6 bases and the J segment 1 base; nucleotides outside the gene matches: 6. This CDR3 has 15 amino acids. The germline CDR1 and CDR2 sequences are SQVTM and ANQGSEA. For the CDR3, the DNA is TGCAGCGTAGTATATAGCGGGGGGGGCACAGATACGCAGTATTTT. Its protein is CSVVYSGGGTDTQYF.

The chain employs TRBV7-9 and TRBJ1-4, with a possible D match to TRBD1 (5 bases). V shed 2 bases and J shed 4 bases, with 11 bases lying between them. From germline, CDR1 is SEHNR and CDR2 FQNEAQ (reference sequence). CDR3 length: 15 residues. CDR3 nucleotide sequence: TGTGCCAGCAGCTTATTCGGGGGTGGTAATGAAAAACTGTTTTTT. It translates to CASSLFGGGNEKLFF.

With respect to this clone: Additional DNA sequences in this sample encode the identical CDR3. The rearrangement links TRBV7-2 to TRBJ1-1; D gene ambiguous. The V gene lost 1 base and the J gene lost 5 bases, with 8 bases spanning the gap. Germline V gene data show CDR1 as SGHTA and CDR2 as FQGNSA. The CDR3 spans 13 residues. The CDR3, as DNA: TGTGCCAGCAGCTTAGTGGAGGGAACTGAAGCTTTCTTT. It is translated as CASSLVEGTEAFF.

V is TRBV2 and J is TRBJ1-2; D unresolved. CDR1 is SNHLY, CDR2 FYNNEI, per germline. V lost 2 bases and J 8 bases, leaving 15 bases between the germline ends. CDR3 length equals 14 residues. CDR3 nucleotides: TGTGCCAGCAGTGAAATGAGTAGGCCGCGGGGCTACACCTTC. Residues: CASSEMSRPRGYTF.

V is TRBV2 and J is TRBJ1-4, with 10 bases that match TRBD1. This CDR3 is 14 amino acids long. After removal of 6 bases from V and 7 bases from J, the junction contained 5 bases not matched to a gene. The V gene's germline CDR1 is SNHLY and CDR2 FYNNEI. CDR3 bases: TGTGCCAGCAGGCGGACAGGGGGTAGTGAAAAACTGTTTTTT. Amino acids: CASRRTGGSEKLFF.

This sequence joins TRBV2 and TRBJ2-2; the D is unclear. Per germline, CDR1 SNHLY and CDR2 FYNNEI. The CDR3 length is 14 residues. Between the trimmed V and J ends, which lost 0 bases and 4 bases, there was a span of 6 bases. The CDR3 here is CASSEALSTGELFF. The CDR3 DNA reads TGTGCCAGCAGTGAAGCGCTGAGCACCGGGGAGCTGTTTTTT.

A few counts support this clone. The DNA for the CDR3 is TGCAGCGCCGGAGGGGGGGCTGGCACTGAAGCTTTCTTT. Its translation: CSAGGGAGTEAFF. The V and J genes are TRBV29-1 and TRBJ1-1; the D gene is possibly TRBD1 (6 bases). V lost 7 bases and J lost 4, with 16 bases in between. Germline V gene sequence: CDR1 SQVTM, CDR2 ANQGSEA. The length of the CDR3 is 13 residues.

V is TRBV29-1 and J is TRBJ2-5; 12 nucleotides agree with TRBD2. The V segment lost 7 bases and the J segment 1 base; nucleotides outside the gene matches: 10. The germline V gene has CDR1 SQVTM and CDR2 ANQGSEA. This CDR3 contains 16 residues. CDR3 region: CSAEGLAGGSQETQYF. CDR3 DNA sequence: TGCAGCGCCGAGGGTCTAGCGGGGGGGTCCCAAGAGACCCAGTACTTC.

This chain's CDR3 is CAWSRPGINNSPLHF. CDR3 DNA sequence: TGTGCCTGGAGCCGGCCAGGGATAAATAATTCACCCCTCCACTTT. V usage is TRBV30 and J usage is TRBJ1-6; D perhaps matches TRBD1 (5 bases). Per germline, CDR1 GTSNPN and CDR2 SVGIG (reference sequence). The CDR3 consists of 15 residues. The germline V and J ends were trimmed by 3 bases and 5 bases, with 14 bases remaining between them.

The chain couples TRBV5-5 to TRBJ1-1; D not resolved. The CDR3 is 14 amino acids. Trimming pared 4 bases from V and 0 bases from J, leaving 10 bases between. CDR1 is SGHKS and CDR2 is YYEKEE in the germline V gene (reference sequence). The CDR3 coding sequence is TGTGCCAGCAGCCGAGGATCTTTGAACACTGAAGCTTTCTTT. It yields the protein CASSRGSLNTEAFF.

The chain has TRBV4-1 and TRBJ1-4, with D perhaps TRBD1 (6 bases). The V end was cut by 0 bases, the J end by 0 bases, with 23 bases between. The CDR3 contains 21 residues. The V gene's germline CDR1 is MGHRA and CDR2 YSYEKL. The CDR3 sequence is CASSQDRWPGQGLTTNEKLFF. The CDR3 coding sequence is TGCGCCAGCAGCCAAGATCGATGGCCAGGTCAGGGGCTAACAACTAATGAAAAACTGTTTTTT.

The rearrangement uses TRBV19 and TRBJ2-1; D may be TRBD1 (5 bases). The CDR3 extends over 15 amino acids. Trimming stripped 1 base from V and 4 bases from J, with 11 bases between. The germline V gene has CDR1 LNHDA and CDR2 SQIVND (reference sequence). CDR3 amino acids: CASSIGRQGYNEQFF. CDR3 coding DNA: TGTGCCAGTAGTATAGGGCGTCAGGGATACAATGAGCAGTTCTTC.

The chain uses TRBV18 and TRBJ2-4; D call uncertain. The germline CDR1 and CDR2 sequences are KGHSH and LQKENI. The CDR3 sequence is 14 residues long. V was trimmed by 0 bases and J by 9 bases, leaving 12 bases between them. CDR3 DNA sequence: TGTGCCAGCTCACCACCCGCCGGGTCGGTCATTCAGTACTTC. This translates into CASSPPAGSVIQYF.

The V gene is TRBV9, the J gene TRBJ1-5; 7 bases are shared with TRBD1. The CDR3 loop spans 14 amino acids. V shed 5 bases and J 7 bases; nucleotides not matched to a gene: 9. Germline assignment: CDR1 SGDLS and CDR2 YYNGEE. CDR3 amino acids: CASSAGTVGQPQHF. CDR3 bases: TGTGCCAGCAGTGCAGGGACAGTGGGGCAGCCCCAGCATTTT.

The CDR3 DNA follows: TGTGCCAGCCAGGGCCCTCGGTCCCCAGCCAATCAGCCCCAGCATTTT. Protein: CASQGPRSPANQPQHF. V usage is TRBV9 and J usage is TRBJ1-5, with TRBD1 as a possible D gene (5 bases). Germline CDR1 SGDLS, CDR2 YYNGEE. V dropped 7 bases and J dropped 3 bases, with 20 bases sitting between them. This CDR3 region has 16 residues.